The 18 T cell receptor beta chains below all came from one sample that was sequenced in a study of T cell changes during pregnancy in multiple sclerosis. Here immunoSEQ multiplex PCR was the method, and the copy in TCRdb shows in-frame clones only, minus some. The sample shows some 81,000 clones, around 89% of them seen only once. Sequences were derived from peripheral blood, sampled before pregnancy. The receptors stem from a female donor with multiple sclerosis, enrolled in a pregnancy study.

The chain uses TRBV7-2 and TRBJ2-3, with D unclear. V shed 3 bases and J shed 4 bases, with 17 bases lying between them. This CDR3 contains 16 residues. Germline lookup yields CDR1 SGHTA and CDR2 FQGNSA. CDR3 nucleotide sequence: TGTGCCAGCAGCTTTCTTCGAGCGCCCCCCGCAGATACGCAGTATTTT. It encodes CASSFLRAPPADTQYF.

The CDR3 coding sequence is TGTGCCAGCAGCCCGGCGGGAAACGCAGATACGCAGTATTTT. Translating gives CASSPAGNADTQYF. The chain employs TRBV4-2 and TRBJ2-3, with D possibly TRBD2 on 6 matching bases. The V end lost 4 bases, the J end lost 4 bases, and 12 bases lay between the germline ends. This CDR3 is built from 14 residues. Germline CDR1 LGHNA, CDR2 YNFKEQ.

V gene TRBV29-1 combines with J gene TRBJ1-1; weak D call: TRBD1 (6 bases). Trimming took 7 bases from V and 1 from J, leaving 10 bases between them. The CDR3 is made up of 12 amino acids. Germline V gene sequence: CDR1 SQVTM, CDR2 ANQGSEA. The CDR3 is CSAQGWNTEAFF. The CDR3 coding sequence is TGCAGCGCCCAGGGGTGGAACACTGAAGCTTTCTTT.

V and J are TRBV5-1 and TRBJ2-3; D perhaps matches TRBD1 (6 bases). The CDR3 is 15 amino acids. Germline CDR1 is SGHRS and CDR2 is YFSETQ. With 4 bases removed from V and 2 bases from J, the gap between germline ends came to 14 bases. Here the CDR3 DNA reads TGCGCCAGCAGCGTACAGGGAAGAAACACAGATACGCAGTATTTT. Translated, it gives CASSVQGRNTDTQYF. The full variable domain, with the rest looked up from reference TRBV5-1 and TRBJ2-3, is KAGVTQTPRYLIKTRGQQVTLSCSPISGHRSVSWYQQTPGQGLQFLFEYFSETQRNKGNFPGRFSGRQFSNSRSEMNVSTLELGDSALYLCASSVQGRNTDTQYFGPGTRLTVL.

The chain couples TRBV7-3 to TRBJ2-3, with TRBD2 matching over 8 bases. With V trimmed by 2 bases and J by 2 bases, 6 bases remained unmatched. CDR3 length: 16 residues. From germline, CDR1 is SGHTA and CDR2 FQGTGA. CDR3 protein: CASSLLSGGTTDTQYF. In DNA form, the CDR3 reads TGTGCCAGCAGCTTACTATCGGGGGGGACCACAGATACGCAGTATTTT.

The chain recombines TRBV10-2 with TRBJ1-3; possible D gene TRBD1, 5 bases. This CDR3 has 14 amino acids. Germline CDR1 WSHSY, CDR2 SAAADI. V was clipped by 0 bases and J by 2 bases, with 5 bases between them. CDR3 bases: TGCGCCAGCAGTGAGTCAGGGGCTGGAAACACCATATATTTT. It encodes CASSESGAGNTIYF.

This chain joins TRBV5-1 and TRBJ2-1; TRBD2 aligns across 10 bases. With V trimmed by 4 bases and J by 8 bases, 15 bases remained unmatched. The CDR3 contains 17 residues. The germline V gene encodes CDR1 SGHRS and CDR2 YFSETQ. The CDR3 nucleotides are TGCGCCAGCAGCCCCGGTTGGGGTAGCGGGGGGAACGATGAGCAGTTCTTC. Residues: CASSPGWGSGGNDEQFF.

The rearrangement links TRBV7-3 to TRBJ1-6, with D unclear. The CDR3 loop spans 15 amino acids. The V gene lost 2 bases and the J gene lost 2 bases, with 7 bases spanning the gap. Germline V CDR1 and CDR2: SGHTA, FQGTGA. This CDR3 reads CASSLGQAYNSPLHF. The DNA of the CDR3 is TGTGCCAGCAGCTTAGGGCAGGCCTATAATTCACCCCTCCACTTT.

This clone was seen just once. The chain couples TRBV6-5 to TRBJ2-5, with TRBD1 identical over 7 bases. With the DNA end fitting TRBJ2-7 better, the J assignment may be wrong. CDR3 length: 15 amino acids. Germline V gene data show CDR1 as MNHEY and CDR2 as SVGAGI. The CDR3 here is CASSYHDRDPYEQYF. In nucleotides, the CDR3 is TGTGCCAGCAGTTACCACGACAGGGACCCCTACGAGCAGTACTTC.

The count of this clone is one. The rearrangement joins TRBV19 to TRBJ2-2; the match to TRBD1 covers 10 bases. There are 15 residues in the CDR3. The V gene end was trimmed by 6 bases and the J gene end by 4 bases; junction bases not matched to a gene: 5. CDR1 LNHDA and CDR2 SQIVND come from the germline V gene (reference sequence). For the CDR3, the DNA is TGTGCCAGTAGGCCCCGGGACAGGGGCACCGGGGAGCTGTTTTTT. This codes for CASRPRDRGTGELFF. The full variable domain, with the rest looked up from reference TRBV19 and TRBJ2-2, is DGGITQSPKYLFRKEGQNVTLSCEQNLNHDAMYWYRQDPGQGLRLIYYSQIVNDFQKGDIAEGYSVSREKKESFPLTVTSAQKNPTAFYLCASRPRDRGTGELFFGEGSRLTVL.

The gene calls are TRBV5-6 and TRBJ1-1; no definite D call. CDR3 length: 11 amino acids. The V end was cut by 0 bases, the J end by 6 bases, with 3 bases between. Germline V gene data show CDR1 as SGHDT and CDR2 as YYEEEE. The CDR3 DNA reads as TGTGCCAGCAGCTTGGCCGCTGAAGCTTTCTTT. This sequence encodes CASSLAAEAFF.

There are a few counts of this clone. The CDR3 nucleotides are TGTGCCAGCAACCCCGTCCAGGGGGGGCAGTTCTTC. This gives the protein CASNPVQGGQFF. The V call is TRBV7-9, the J call TRBJ2-1; perhaps TRBD1 as D (7 bases). The CDR3 loop spans 12 amino acids. Germline V lookup: CDR1 SEHNR, CDR2 FQNEAQ (reference sequence). V was clipped by 7 bases and J by 12 bases, with 16 bases between them.

The CDR3 reads CASSFSGGWDYGYTF. The CDR3 nucleotides read TGTGCCAGCAGCTTCTCAGGGGGCTGGGACTATGGCTACACCTTC. The chain couples TRBV13 to TRBJ1-2; the match to TRBD1 covers 8 bases. Germline lookup yields CDR1 PRHDT and CDR2 FYEKMQ (reference sequence). This CDR3 is built from 15 residues. V was clipped by 3 bases and J by 3 bases; unmatched bases: 6.

The genes are TRBV5-1 and TRBJ2-7; 12 bases map to TRBD2. The CDR3 totals 14 residues. The junction had 2 bases not matched to a gene; V was cut back by 3 bases and J by 4 bases. CDR1 and CDR2 (germline): SGHRS, YFSETQ. The DNA for the CDR3 is TGCGCCAGCAGCTCCGGGACTAGCGGGTACGAGCAGTACTTC. It codes for CASSSGTSGYEQYF.

The V call is TRBV27, the J call TRBJ1-6; D might be TRBD1 (5 bases). Per germline, CDR1 MNHEY and CDR2 SMNVEV (reference sequence). Trimming cost V 8 bases and J 8 bases, with 10 bases left between them. This CDR3 comprises 12 residues. The CDR3: CASGRQYSPLHF. The DNA for the CDR3 is TGTGCCAGCGGCCGACAGTATTCACCCCTCCACTTT.

The rearrangement uses TRBV23-1 and TRBJ1-4; tentative D call: TRBD1 (5 bases). TRBV23-1 has ORF status, its function being uncertain. The CDR3 is 15 amino acids. Trimming left V 6 bases short and J 8 bases short, with 19 bases between. The CDR3 reads CASSQQQGLEEKLFF. The DNA of the CDR3 is TGCGCCAGCAGCCAGCAGCAGGGACTTGAAGAAAAACTGTTTTTT.

The chain uses TRBV13 and TRBJ2-5, with 12 bases lining up with TRBD1. The CDR3 contains 16 residues. With V trimmed by 3 bases and J by 5 bases, 7 bases remained unmatched. Germline V gene data show CDR1 as PRHDT and CDR2 as FYEKMQ (reference sequence). The CDR3 DNA is TGTGCCAGCAGCTTCGTTCGGGACAGGGGGCTTGAGACCCAGTACTTC. Protein: CASSFVRDRGLETQYF. The full variable domain, in which reference TRBV13 and TRBJ2-5 provide the parts outside the CDR3, is AAGVIQSPRHLIKEKRETATLKCYPIPRHDTVYWYQQGPGQDPQFLISFYEKMQSDKGSIPDRFSAQQFSDYHSELNMSSLELGDSALYFCASSFVRDRGLETQYFGPGTRLLVL.

The CDR3 region is CASSLARGSGELFF. In nucleotides, the CDR3 is TGTGCCAGCAGCTTGGCCAGGGGATCTGGGGAGCTGTTTTTT. This chain joins TRBV5-4 and TRBJ2-2, with D tentatively TRBD1 (6 bases). Trimming took 0 bases from V and 8 from J, leaving 11 bases between them. This CDR3 is 14 amino acids long. The germline CDR1 and CDR2 sequences are SGHNT and YYREEE (reference sequence).